This T cell receptor beta chain was identified in a study of beta chain features in type 1 diabetes. Study-wide points: VDJ junctions sequenced from type 1 diabetes patients showed fewer insertions and more deletions. Shortening that was moderate but significant affected the TCRB CDR3s of Type 1 diabetes patients in all four CD4+ subsets.

On this clone: Its antigen is not known.

Sequenced material consisted of expressed TCRB transcripts (all of the isolated RNA was reverse transcribed). Sequencing was performed with immunoSEQ multiplex PCR; in TCRdb, only in-frame clones are kept and a portion is missing. The sample carries 400,000 or so clones, around an eighth recorded once. This CDR3 region has 13 residues. Germline V gene data show CDR1 as SQVTM and CDR2 as ANQGSEA. The V gene lost 5 bases and the J gene lost 2 bases, with 13 bases spanning the gap. The origin of this receptor is a woman aged 18-30 years with type 1 diabetes. What was sequenced was naive CD4+ T cells from blood. The V and J genes are TRBV29-1 and TRBJ2-7; no clear D. The CDR3 DNA sequence: TGCAGCGTTTACGGAACTATACCCTACGAGCAGTACTTC. This encodes CSVYGTIPYEQYF.